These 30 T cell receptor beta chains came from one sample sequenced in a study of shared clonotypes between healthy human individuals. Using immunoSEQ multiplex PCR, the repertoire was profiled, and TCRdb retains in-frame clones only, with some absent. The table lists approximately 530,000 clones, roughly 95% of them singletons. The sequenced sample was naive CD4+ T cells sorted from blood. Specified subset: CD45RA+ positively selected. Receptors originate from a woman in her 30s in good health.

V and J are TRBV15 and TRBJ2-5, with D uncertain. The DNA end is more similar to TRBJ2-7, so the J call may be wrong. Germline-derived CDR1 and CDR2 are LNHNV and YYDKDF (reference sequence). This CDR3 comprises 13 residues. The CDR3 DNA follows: TGTGCCACCAGCAGATACCCCCCCCACGAGCAGTACTTC. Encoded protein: CATSRYPPHEQYF.

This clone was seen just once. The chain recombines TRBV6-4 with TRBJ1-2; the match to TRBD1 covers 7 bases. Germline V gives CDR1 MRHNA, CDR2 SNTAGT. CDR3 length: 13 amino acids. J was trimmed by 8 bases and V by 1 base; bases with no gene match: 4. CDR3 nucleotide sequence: TGTGCCAGCAGTGACTACAGGGGTAACGGCTACACCTTC. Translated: CASSDYRGNGYTF.

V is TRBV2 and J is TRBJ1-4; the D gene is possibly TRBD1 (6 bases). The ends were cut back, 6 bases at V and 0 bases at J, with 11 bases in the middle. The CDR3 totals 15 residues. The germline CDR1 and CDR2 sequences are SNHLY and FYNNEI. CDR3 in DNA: TGTGCCAGCAGCGAACAGGGCGCAACTAATGAAAAACTGTTTTTT. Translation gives CASSEQGATNEKLFF.

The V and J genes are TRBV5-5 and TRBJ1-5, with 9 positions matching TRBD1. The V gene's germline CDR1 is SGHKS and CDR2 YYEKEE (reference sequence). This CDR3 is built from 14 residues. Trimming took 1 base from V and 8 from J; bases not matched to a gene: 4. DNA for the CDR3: TGTGCCAGCAGCTTGTTGGGACAGGGTAAGCCCCAGCATTTT. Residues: CASSLLGQGKPQHF.

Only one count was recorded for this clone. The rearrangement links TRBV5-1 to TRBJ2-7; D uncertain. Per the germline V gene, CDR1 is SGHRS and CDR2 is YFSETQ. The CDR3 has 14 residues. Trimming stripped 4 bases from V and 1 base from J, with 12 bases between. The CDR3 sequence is CASSLTTRSYEQYF. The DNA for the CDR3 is TGCGCCAGCAGCCTCACCACTCGGTCCTACGAGCAGTACTTC. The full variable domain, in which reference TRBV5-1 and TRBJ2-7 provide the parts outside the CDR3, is KAGVTQTPRYLIKTRGQQVTLSCSPISGHRSVSWYQQTPGQGLQFLFEYFSETQRNKGNFPGRFSGRQFSNSRSEMNVSTLELGDSALYLCASSLTTRSYEQYFGPGTRLTVT.

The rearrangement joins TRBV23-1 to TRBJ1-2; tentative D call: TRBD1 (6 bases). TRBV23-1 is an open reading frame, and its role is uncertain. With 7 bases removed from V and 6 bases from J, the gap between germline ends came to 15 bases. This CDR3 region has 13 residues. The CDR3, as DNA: TGCGCCAGCAACCCAGGGGCGCGGAATGGCTACACCTTC. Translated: CASNPGARNGYTF.

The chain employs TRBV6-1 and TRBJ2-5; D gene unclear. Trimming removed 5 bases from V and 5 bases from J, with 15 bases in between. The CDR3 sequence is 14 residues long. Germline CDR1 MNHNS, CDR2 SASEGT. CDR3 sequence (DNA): TGTGCCAGCAGTTGGGCCTCCCGGGCCGAGACCCAGTACTTC. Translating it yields CASSWASRAETQYF.

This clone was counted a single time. The CDR3 loop is CASSLAGGTGSETQYF. The CDR3 nucleotides read TGTGCCAGCAGCTTAGCGGGGGGGACAGGGTCAGAGACCCAGTACTTC. This chain joins TRBV7-2 and TRBJ2-5; 9 bases match TRBD1. V gave up 0 bases and J gave up 4 bases; unmatched junction bases: 6. The CDR3 loop spans 16 amino acids. Germline CDR1 reads SGHTA; CDR2 reads FQGNSA.

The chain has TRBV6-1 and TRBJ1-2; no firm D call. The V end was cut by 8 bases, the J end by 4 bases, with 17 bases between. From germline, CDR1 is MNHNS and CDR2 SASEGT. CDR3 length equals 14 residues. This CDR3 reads CASANSGRVYGYTF. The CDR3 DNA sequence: TGTGCCAGCGCCAATTCCGGAAGAGTCTATGGCTACACCTTC.

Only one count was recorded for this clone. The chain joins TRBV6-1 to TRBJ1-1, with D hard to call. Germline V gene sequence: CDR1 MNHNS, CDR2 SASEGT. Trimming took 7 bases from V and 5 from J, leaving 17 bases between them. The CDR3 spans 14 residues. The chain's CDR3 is CASISQVGRTEAFF. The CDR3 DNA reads TGTGCCAGCATCTCGCAGGTCGGAAGGACTGAAGCTTTCTTT.

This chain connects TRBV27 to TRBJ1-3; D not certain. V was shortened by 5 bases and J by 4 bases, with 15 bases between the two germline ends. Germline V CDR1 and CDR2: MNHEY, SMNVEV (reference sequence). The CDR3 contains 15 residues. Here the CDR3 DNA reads TGTGCCAGCAGTAAAAGGACGGGGTCGGGAAACACCATATATTTT. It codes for CASSKRTGSGNTIYF.

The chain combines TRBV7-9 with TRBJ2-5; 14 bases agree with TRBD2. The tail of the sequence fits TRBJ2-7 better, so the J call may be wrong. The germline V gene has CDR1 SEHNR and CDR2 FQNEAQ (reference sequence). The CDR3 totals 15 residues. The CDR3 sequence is CASSPGTSGSYEQYF. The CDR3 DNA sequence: TGTGCCAGCAGCCCCGGGACTAGCGGGAGTTACGAGCAGTACTTC.

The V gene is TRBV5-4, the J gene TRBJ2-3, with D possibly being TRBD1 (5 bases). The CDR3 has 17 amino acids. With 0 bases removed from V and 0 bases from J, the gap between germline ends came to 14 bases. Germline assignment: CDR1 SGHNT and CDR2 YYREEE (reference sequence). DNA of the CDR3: TGTGCCAGCAGCTTGGTCTGGGGCCATTCCAGCACAGATACGCAGTATTTT. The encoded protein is CASSLVWGHSSTDTQYF.

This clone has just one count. The CDR3 reads CASSTTGTHQNEQYF. DNA for the CDR3: TGTGCCAGCAGCACGACCGGGACTCACCAGAACGAGCAGTACTTC. The V call is TRBV7-9, the J call TRBJ2-7, with D possibly matching TRBD2 (6 bases). This CDR3 region has 15 residues. Germline values: CDR1 SEHNR, CDR2 FQNEAQ (reference sequence). Deletions cut 5 bases from V and 5 bases from J, with 19 bases between.

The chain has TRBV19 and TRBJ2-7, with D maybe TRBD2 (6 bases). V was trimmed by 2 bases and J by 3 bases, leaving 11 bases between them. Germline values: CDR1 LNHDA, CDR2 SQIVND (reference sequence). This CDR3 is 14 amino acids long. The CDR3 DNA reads TGTGCCAGTAGTATACTAGCGAGGGGCTACGAGCAGTACTTC. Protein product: CASSILARGYEQYF.

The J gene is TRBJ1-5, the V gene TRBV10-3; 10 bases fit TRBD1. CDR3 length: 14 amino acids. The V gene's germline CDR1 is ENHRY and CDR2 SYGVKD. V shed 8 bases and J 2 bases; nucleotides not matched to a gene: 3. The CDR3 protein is CAIADRGGNQPQHF. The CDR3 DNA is TGTGCCATCGCGGACAGGGGGGGCAATCAGCCCCAGCATTTT.

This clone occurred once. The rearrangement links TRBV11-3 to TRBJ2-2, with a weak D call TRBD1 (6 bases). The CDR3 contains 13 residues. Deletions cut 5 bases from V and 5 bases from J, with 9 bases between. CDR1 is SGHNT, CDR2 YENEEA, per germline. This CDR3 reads CASSPQGTGELFF. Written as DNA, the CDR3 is TGTGCCAGCAGCCCTCAGGGGACCGGGGAGCTGTTTTTT.

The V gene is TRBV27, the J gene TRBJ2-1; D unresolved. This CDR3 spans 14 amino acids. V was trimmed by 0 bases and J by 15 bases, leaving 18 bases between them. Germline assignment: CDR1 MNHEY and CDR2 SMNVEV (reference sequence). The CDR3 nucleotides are TGTGCCAGCAGTTTATCGCTTTTGGGTCTTCGCACGTTCTTC. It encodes CASSLSLLGLRTFF.

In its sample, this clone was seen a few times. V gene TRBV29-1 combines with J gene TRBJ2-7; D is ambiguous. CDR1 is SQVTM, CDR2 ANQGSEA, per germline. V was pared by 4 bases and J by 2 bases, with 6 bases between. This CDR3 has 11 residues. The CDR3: CSVVMTYEQYF. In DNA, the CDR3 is TGCAGCGTTGTCATGACCTACGAGCAGTACTTC.

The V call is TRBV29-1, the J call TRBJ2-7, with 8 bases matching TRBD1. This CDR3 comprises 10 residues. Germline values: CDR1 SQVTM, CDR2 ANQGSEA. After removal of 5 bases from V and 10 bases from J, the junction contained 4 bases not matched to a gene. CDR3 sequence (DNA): TGCAGCGTTAGACAGGGGATTCAGTACTTC. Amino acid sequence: CSVRQGIQYF.

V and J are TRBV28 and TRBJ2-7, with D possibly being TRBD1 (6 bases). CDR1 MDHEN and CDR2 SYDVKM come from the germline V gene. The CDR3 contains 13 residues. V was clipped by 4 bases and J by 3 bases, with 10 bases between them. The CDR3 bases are TGTGCCAGCAGTTCCAGGACAGTCTACGAGCAGTACTTC. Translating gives CASSSRTVYEQYF.

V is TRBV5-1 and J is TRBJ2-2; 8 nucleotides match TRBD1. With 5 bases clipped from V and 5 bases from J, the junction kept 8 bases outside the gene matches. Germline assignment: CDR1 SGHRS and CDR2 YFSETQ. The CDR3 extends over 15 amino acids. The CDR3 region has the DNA TGCGCCAGCAGTCCGACAGGGGAGGTGACCGGGGAGCTGTTTTTT. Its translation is CASSPTGEVTGELFF.

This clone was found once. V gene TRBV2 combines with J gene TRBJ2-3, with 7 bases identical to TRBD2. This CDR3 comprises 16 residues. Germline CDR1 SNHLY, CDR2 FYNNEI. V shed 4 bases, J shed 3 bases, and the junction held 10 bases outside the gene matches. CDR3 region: CASSVRGGSRTDTQYF. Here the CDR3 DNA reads TGTGCCAGCAGTGTTCGTGGCGGGAGTCGTACAGATACGCAGTATTTT.

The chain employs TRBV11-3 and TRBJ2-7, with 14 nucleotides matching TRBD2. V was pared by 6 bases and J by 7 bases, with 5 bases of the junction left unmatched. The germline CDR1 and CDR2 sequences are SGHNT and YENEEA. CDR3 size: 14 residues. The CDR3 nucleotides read TGTGCCAGCAGAGGACTAGCGGGAGGATCTGAGCAGTACTTC. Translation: CASRGLAGGSEQYF.

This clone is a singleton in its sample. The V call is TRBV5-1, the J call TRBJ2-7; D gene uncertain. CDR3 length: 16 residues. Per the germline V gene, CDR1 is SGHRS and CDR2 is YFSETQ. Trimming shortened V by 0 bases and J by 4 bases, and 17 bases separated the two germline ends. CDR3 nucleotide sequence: TGCGCCAGCAGCTTGGAGTCACGTGGGATCGTGTACGAGCAGTACTTC. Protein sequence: CASSLESRGIVYEQYF. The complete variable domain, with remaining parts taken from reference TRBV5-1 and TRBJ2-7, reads KAGVTQTPRYLIKTRGQQVTLSCSPISGHRSVSWYQQTPGQGLQFLFEYFSETQRNKGNFPGRFSGRQFSNSRSEMNVSTLELGDSALYLCASSLESRGIVYEQYFGPGTRLTVT.

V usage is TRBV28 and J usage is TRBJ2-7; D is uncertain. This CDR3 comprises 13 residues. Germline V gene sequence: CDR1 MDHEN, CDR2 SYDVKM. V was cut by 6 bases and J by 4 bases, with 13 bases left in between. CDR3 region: CASSPAHGYEQYF. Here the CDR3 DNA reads TGTGCCAGCAGCCCTGCCCATGGTTACGAGCAGTACTTC.

The CDR3 nucleotides read TGTGCCAGCAGTGAACAGGGGTCAGCCTACGAGCAGTACTTC. Amino acid sequence: CASSEQGSAYEQYF. The chain uses TRBV2 and TRBJ2-7, with D maybe TRBD1 (6 bases). V gave up 2 bases and J gave up 2 bases, with 10 bases separating them. In germline, CDR1 is SNHLY, CDR2 FYNNEI. This CDR3 is built from 14 residues.

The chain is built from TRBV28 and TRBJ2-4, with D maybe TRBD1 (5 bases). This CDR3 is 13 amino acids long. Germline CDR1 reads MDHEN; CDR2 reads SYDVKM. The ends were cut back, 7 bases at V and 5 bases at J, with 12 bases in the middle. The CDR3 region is CASTGRYENIQYF. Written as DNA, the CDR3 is TGTGCCAGCACAGGGCGTTATGAAAACATTCAGTACTTC.

The CDR3 sequence is CATSPFKGTSGSRGETQYF. The CDR3 DNA reads TGTGCCACCAGCCCCTTCAAAGGGACTAGCGGGAGCAGGGGAGAGACCCAGTACTTC. V and J are TRBV15 and TRBJ2-5; 14 bases agree with TRBD2. CDR3 length: 19 amino acids. Germline lookup yields CDR1 LNHNV and CDR2 YYDKDF (reference sequence). V was pared by 5 bases and J by 4 bases, with 15 bases of the junction left unmatched. Complete variable domain (other parts from reference TRBV15 and TRBJ2-5): DAMVIQNPRYQVTQFGKPVTLSCSQTLNHNVMYWYQQKSSQAPKLLFHYYDKDFNNEADTPDNFQSRRPNTSFCFLDIRSPGLGDTAMYLCATSPFKGTSGSRGETQYFGPGTRLLVL.

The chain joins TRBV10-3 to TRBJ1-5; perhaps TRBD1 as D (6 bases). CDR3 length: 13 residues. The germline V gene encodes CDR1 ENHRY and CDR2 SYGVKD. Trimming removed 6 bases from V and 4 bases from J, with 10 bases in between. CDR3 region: CAIREGQNQPQHF. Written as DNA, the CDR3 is TGTGCCATCAGGGAAGGACAGAATCAGCCCCAGCATTTT.